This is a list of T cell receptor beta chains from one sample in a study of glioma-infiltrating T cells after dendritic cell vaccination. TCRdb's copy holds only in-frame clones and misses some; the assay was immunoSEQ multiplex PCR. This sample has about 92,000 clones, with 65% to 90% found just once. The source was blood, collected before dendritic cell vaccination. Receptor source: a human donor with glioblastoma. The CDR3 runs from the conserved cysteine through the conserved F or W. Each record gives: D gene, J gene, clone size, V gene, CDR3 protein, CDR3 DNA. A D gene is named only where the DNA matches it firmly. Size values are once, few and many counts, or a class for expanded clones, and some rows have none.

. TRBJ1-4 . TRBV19 CASTGRTAPNEKLFF TGTGCCAGTACCGGGAGGACAGCCCCTAATGAAAAACTGTTTTTT
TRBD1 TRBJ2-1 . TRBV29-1 CSVGVVAPTGSRVASYNEQFF TGCAGCGTTGGGGTCGTTGCTCCGACAGGGAGCAGGGTTGCGTCCTACAATGAGCAGTTCTTC
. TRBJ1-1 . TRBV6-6 CASSNRKGQLTEAFF TGTGCCAGCAGTAATCGTAAAGGACAGCTCACTGAAGCTTTCTTT
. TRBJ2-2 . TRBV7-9 CASSPQKTSAYTAGELFF TGTGCCAGCAGCCCCCAGAAGACTTCGGCCTATACTGCCGGGGAGCTGTTTTTT
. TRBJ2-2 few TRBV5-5 CASSLQAWRTGELFF TGTGCCAGCAGCTTGCAGGCATGGCGCACCGGGGAGCTGTTTTTT
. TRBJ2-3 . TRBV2 CASSDKLTQYF TGTGCCAGCAGTGACAAGCTTACGCAGTATTTT
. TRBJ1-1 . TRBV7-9 CASSLTGGYATEAFF TGTGCCAGCAGCTTAACAGGAGGGTATGCCACTGAAGCTTTCTTT
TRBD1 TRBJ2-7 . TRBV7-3 CASSPGQTYEQYF TGTGCCAGCAGCCCGGGACAGACCTACGAGCAGTACTTC
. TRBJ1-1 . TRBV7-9 CASSRQGSTEAFF TGTGCCAGCAGCCGTCAGGGTAGCACTGAAGCTTTCTTT
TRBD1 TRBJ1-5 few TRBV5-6 CASSLRRTGGSNQPQHF TGTGCCAGCAGCTTACGACGGACAGGGGGTAGCAATCAGCCCCAGCATTTT
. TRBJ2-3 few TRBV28 CASSSPDRPDTQYF TGTGCCAGCAGTTCCCCCGACAGGCCAGATACGCAGTATTTT
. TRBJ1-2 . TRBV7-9 CASNPALPGEGYTF TGTGCCAGCAACCCCGCCCTGCCAGGGGAAGGCTACACCTTC
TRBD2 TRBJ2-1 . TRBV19 CASSSRGLGAGGAGNEQFF TGTGCCAGTAGTTCAAGGGGCCTCGGGGCGGGGGGGGCTGGGAATGAGCAGTTCTTC
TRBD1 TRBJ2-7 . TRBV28 CASSKGTGVARYEQYF TGTGCCAGCAGTAAAGGGACAGGGGTGGCTCGATACGAGCAGTACTTC
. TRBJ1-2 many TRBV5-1 CASSIESRGYGYTF TGCGCCAGCAGCATCGAAAGCCGGGGCTATGGCTACACCTTC
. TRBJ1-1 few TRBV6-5 CASSYSSPGTEAFF TGTGCCAGCAGTTATAGTAGCCCCGGAACTGAAGCTTTCTTT
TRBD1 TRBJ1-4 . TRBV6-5 CASSYAGGANEKLFF TGTGCCAGCAGTTACGCAGGGGGTGCTAATGAAAAACTGTTTTTT
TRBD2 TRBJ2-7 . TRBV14 CASSPRVGGNYEQYF TGTGCCAGCAGCCCGCGCGTGGGGGGGAACTACGAGCAGTACTTC
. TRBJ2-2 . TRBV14 CASSQVRGNTGELFF TGTGCCAGCAGCCAAGTTAGGGGGAACACCGGGGAGCTGTTTTTT
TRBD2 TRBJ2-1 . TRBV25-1 CASSGLAGDNEQFF TGTGCCAGCAGTGGATTAGCGGGAGACAATGAGCAGTTCTTC
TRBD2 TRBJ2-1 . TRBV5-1 CASGTSGRAKAYNEQFF TGCGCCAGCGGGACTAGCGGGAGGGCCAAGGCTTACAATGAGCAGTTCTTC
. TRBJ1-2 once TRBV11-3 CASSLARGLVYGYTF TGTGCCAGCAGCTTAGCGCGGGGGCTAGTTTATGGCTACACCTTC
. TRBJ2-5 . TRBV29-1 CSAVGRQETQYF TGCAGCGCTGTTGGGAGGCAAGAGACCCAGTACTTC
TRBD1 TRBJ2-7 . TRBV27 CASSSIRDRETYEQYF TGTGCCAGCAGTTCCATCCGGGACAGGGAAACCTACGAGCAGTACTTC
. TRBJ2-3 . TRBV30 CAWNFAGATDTQYF TGTGCCTGGAACTTCGCGGGGGCCACAGATACGCAGTATTTT
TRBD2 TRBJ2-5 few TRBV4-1 CASSQVLGRRGGMETQYF TGCGCCAGCAGCCAAGTACTCGGTAGGCGGGGGGGCATGGAGACCCAGTACTTC
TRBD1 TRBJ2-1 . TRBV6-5 CASSYGATGAPFF TGTGCCAGCAGTTACGGGGCGACAGGGGCCCCGTTCTTC
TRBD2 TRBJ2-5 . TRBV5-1 CASSLGQRGGRETQYF TGCGCCAGCAGCTTGGGCCAGCGGGGGGGCCGGGAGACCCAGTACTTC
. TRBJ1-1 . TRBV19 CASSLRTGGKTEAFF TGTGCCAGTAGCTTGAGGACGGGGGGTAAGACTGAAGCTTTCTTT
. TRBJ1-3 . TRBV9 CASSTREQGISGNTIYF TGTGCCAGCAGCACCCGTGAACAGGGTATCTCTGGAAACACCATATATTTT
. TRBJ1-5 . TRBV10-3 CAISSGASGNQPQHF TGTGCCATCAGTTCAGGTGCCTCTGGCAATCAGCCCCAGCATTTT
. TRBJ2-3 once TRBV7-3 CASSWAGTSTDTQYF TGTGCCAGCAGCTGGGCGGGGACTAGCACAGATACGCAGTATTTT
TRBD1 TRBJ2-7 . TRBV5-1 CASSLSGTGGYEQYF TGCGCCAGCAGCTTGTCCGGGACAGGGGGCTACGAGCAGTACTTC
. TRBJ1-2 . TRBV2 CASSMTVINGYTF TGTGCCAGCAGTATGACAGTAATTAATGGCTACACCTTC
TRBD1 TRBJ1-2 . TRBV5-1 CASSSRKGQTGKTNYGYTF TGCGCCAGCAGCTCCAGAAAGGGACAGACTGGAAAAACTAACTATGGCTACACCTTC
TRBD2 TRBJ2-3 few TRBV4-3 CASSQTPGLAGADTQYF TGCGCCAGCAGCCAGACACCGGGACTAGCTGGGGCAGATACGCAGTATTTT
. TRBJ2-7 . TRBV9 CASSLSPAGEQYF TGTGCCAGCAGTCTGTCCCCGGCGGGGGAGCAGTACTTC
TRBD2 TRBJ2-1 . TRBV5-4 CASSSGLASDEQFF TGTGCCAGCAGCTCGGGACTAGCGAGCGATGAGCAGTTCTTC
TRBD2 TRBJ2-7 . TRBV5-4 CASSLAGSAGAYEQYF TGTGCCAGCAGCCTCGCGGGATCGGCGGGGGCCTACGAGCAGTACTTC
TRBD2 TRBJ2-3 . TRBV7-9 CASRRLAGGVADTQYF TGTGCCAGCAGGAGACTAGCGGGGGGAGTCGCAGATACGCAGTATTTT
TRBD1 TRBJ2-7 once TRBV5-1 CASSLGDRMYEQYF TGCGCCAGCAGCTTGGGGGACAGAATGTACGAGCAGTACTTC
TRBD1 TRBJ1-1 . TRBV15 CATSGGTGNTEAFF TGTGCCACCAGCGGCGGGACAGGGAACACTGAAGCTTTCTTT
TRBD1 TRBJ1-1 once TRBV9 CASSALGQGNTEAFF TGTGCCAGCAGCGCCCTGGGACAGGGGAACACTGAAGCTTTCTTT
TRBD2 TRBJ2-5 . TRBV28 CASSSLAGGVETQYF TGTGCCAGCAGTTCACTAGCGGGGGGTGTTGAGACCCAGTACTTC
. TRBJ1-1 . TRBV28 CASRAGRSLGNTEAFF TGTGCCAGTCGGGCGGGCAGGTCGTTAGGGAACACTGAAGCTTTCTTT
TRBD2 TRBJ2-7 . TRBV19 CASAPSGRSYEQYF TGTGCCAGTGCCCCTAGCGGGAGATCCTACGAGCAGTACTTC
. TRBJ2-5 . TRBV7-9 CASSLVARAAEQETQYF TGTGCCAGCAGCTTAGTTGCTAGAGCGGCCGAACAAGAGACCCAGTACTTC
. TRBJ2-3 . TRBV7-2 CASSLAHRTRGTDTQYF TGTGCCAGCAGCTTAGCTCATAGGACAAGGGGGACAGATACGCAGTATTTT
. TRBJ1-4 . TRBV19 CASRGGDATNEKLFF TGTGCCAGTAGGGGCGGGGACGCAACTAATGAAAAACTGTTTTTT
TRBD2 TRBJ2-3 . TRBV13 CASSLGHRLAPTDTQYF TGTGCCAGCAGCTTAGGCCACCGACTAGCACCCACAGATACGCAGTATTTT
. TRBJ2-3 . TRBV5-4 CASSSSSTDTQYF TGTGCCAGCAGCTCTTCTAGCACAGATACGCAGTATTTT
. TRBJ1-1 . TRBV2 CASILETGRQAFF TGTGCCAGCATCCTCGAAACAGGGCGTCAAGCTTTCTTT